The 24 T cell receptor beta chains below all came from one sample that was sequenced in a study of blood T cell repertoires in COVID-19 (dated by TCRdb to about 2020). The library was produced with the immunoSEQ multiplex PCR assay. In TCRdb, the immuneACCESS table is reduced to in-frame sequences with V and J assigned. These tables do not hold every clone; where another copy was compared, an unresolved V gene accounts for under half, and the others remain unexplained. Counted in this sample were about 170,000 clones; roughly 91% of them appeared once. The ten top clones hold about 2.1% of the sample. The sequencing input was peripheral blood. The receptors were gathered from a man in his fifties or sixties who had recovered from COVID-19.

The V call is TRBV5-8, the J call TRBJ1-2, with TRBD1 identical over 9 bases. The V gene end was trimmed by 3 bases and the J gene end by 8 bases; junction bases not matched to a gene: 8. CDR3 length: 14 amino acids. Germline CDR1 is SGHTS and CDR2 is YDEGEE. The DNA for the CDR3 is TGTGCCAGCAGCTCGGGACAGGGATCGCGCGGCTACACCTTC. Amino acid sequence: CASSSGQGSRGYTF.

CDR3 in DNA: TGTGCCAGCACCCCCTCGGGGGGTGACTATGGCTACACCTTC. Translating gives CASTPSGGDYGYTF. This chain uses TRBV6-5 with TRBJ1-2; D perhaps matches TRBD1 (5 bases). The germline V and J ends were trimmed by 7 bases and 3 bases, with 15 bases remaining between them. From germline, CDR1 is MNHEY and CDR2 SVGAGI. CDR3 length: 14 residues.

V is TRBV7-9 and J is TRBJ1-2; a weak D match, TRBD1 (6 bases). V was cut by 6 bases and J by 5 bases, with 10 bases left in between. Germline V gene sequence: CDR1 SEHNR, CDR2 FQNEAQ (reference sequence). The CDR3 is 12 residues long. The CDR3 sequence: CASSPDSYGYTF. The DNA of the CDR3 is TGTGCCAGCAGTCCGGACAGTTATGGCTACACCTTC.

The sample holds one count of this clone. The chain links TRBV18 to TRBJ1-4; D remains unclear. The germline CDR1 and CDR2 sequences are KGHSH and LQKENI. This CDR3 comprises 13 residues. V was shortened by 11 bases and J by 6 bases, with 16 bases between the two germline ends. The CDR3 region has the DNA TGTGCCGGTCTTCCGGGAACGGATGAAAAACTGTTTTTT. Its translation: CAGLPGTDEKLFF.

Here the CDR3 DNA reads TGTGCCAGCAGTGAGAGGGCCGGGGAGCTGTTTTTT. Protein product: CASSERAGELFF. V is TRBV2 and J is TRBJ2-2; TRBD2 might be the D (5 bases). Germline V lookup: CDR1 SNHLY, CDR2 FYNNEI. This CDR3 comprises 12 residues. V was cut by 3 bases and J by 6 bases, with 5 bases left in between.

The chain links TRBV5-1 to TRBJ2-1, with no clear D. Germline assignment: CDR1 SGHRS and CDR2 YFSETQ. V was pared by 0 bases and J by 9 bases, with 16 bases between. The CDR3 is made up of 15 amino acids. Here the CDR3 DNA reads TGCGCCAGCAGCTTGGGAAACTTGGTTAGGAGTGAGCAGTTCTTC. Its protein product is CASSLGNLVRSEQFF.

This chain uses TRBV18 with TRBJ1-2; 7 bases agree with TRBD1. J gave up 4 bases and V 3 bases, and 11 bases lay outside the gene matches. Germline values: CDR1 KGHSH, CDR2 LQKENI. The CDR3 loop spans 16 amino acids. The CDR3 here is CASSPGTEKGSYGYTF. The CDR3 DNA sequence: TGTGCCAGCTCACCCGGGACAGAAAAGGGCAGCTATGGCTACACCTTC.

The CDR3 spells CASTQAGGGNQPQHF. DNA for the CDR3: TGTGCCAGCACGCAAGCCGGGGGAGGGAATCAGCCCCAGCATTTT. The chain has TRBV28 and TRBJ1-5; TRBD1 is a possible D gene (5 bases). V lost 7 bases and J lost 4, with 17 bases in between. Germline loops: CDR1 MDHEN, CDR2 SYDVKM. This CDR3 has 15 amino acids.

The genes are TRBV5-1 and TRBJ1-2, with D perhaps TRBD1 (6 bases). V was pared by 3 bases and J by 2 bases, with 14 bases between. CDR1 is SGHRS, CDR2 YFSETQ, per germline. The CDR3 length is 15 residues. CDR3 sequence: CASSWSPGENYGYTF. As DNA, the CDR3 is TGCGCCAGCAGCTGGAGCCCAGGGGAGAACTATGGCTACACCTTC. Supplemented by reference TRBV5-1 and TRBJ1-2, the full variable domain reads KAGVTQTPRYLIKTRGQQVTLSCSPISGHRSVSWYQQTPGQGLQFLFEYFSETQRNKGNFPGRFSGRQFSNSRSEMNVSTLELGDSALYLCASSWSPGENYGYTFGSGTRLTVV.

The V gene is TRBV4-3, the J gene TRBJ1-2; D is undetermined. There are 14 residues in the CDR3. The germline V gene encodes CDR1 LGHNA and CDR2 YSLEER. V dropped 4 bases and J dropped 0 bases, with 9 bases sitting between them. The CDR3 DNA follows: TGCGCCAGCAGCCCCGCCGGGGCTAACTATGGCTACACCTTC. Translation gives CASSPAGANYGYTF.

This chain joins TRBV5-5 and TRBJ1-5, with no clear D. The CDR3 has 16 residues. The V end lost 2 bases, the J end lost 3 bases, and 15 bases lay between the germline ends. Germline V gene data show CDR1 as SGHKS and CDR2 as YYEKEE (reference sequence). CDR3 sequence reads: CASSFAPTEFNQPQHF. Here the CDR3 DNA reads TGTGCCAGCAGCTTTGCCCCCACAGAATTCAATCAGCCCCAGCATTTT.

The CDR3 DNA reads as TGTGCCAGTAGTTTGAGGGTGAATTCCGGGACAGCAGGGGGCAGGTGGTCCTACGAGCAGTACTTC. Amino acid sequence: CASSLRVNSGTAGGRWSYEQYF. This chain connects TRBV19 to TRBJ2-7; TRBD1 agrees at 8 bases. V lost 5 bases, J lost 1 base, and 28 bases stayed unmatched. The CDR3 covers 22 residues. CDR1 is LNHDA, CDR2 SQIVND, per germline (reference sequence).

The V and J genes are TRBV7-2 and TRBJ2-3, with 11 bases that match TRBD2. Per germline, CDR1 SGHTA and CDR2 FQGNSA. The V segment lost 3 bases and the J segment 2 bases; nucleotides outside the gene matches: 4. This CDR3 comprises 16 residues. CDR3: CASSFRLAGLTDTQYF. CDR3 bases: TGTGCCAGCAGCTTCCGACTAGCGGGGCTCACAGATACGCAGTATTTT.

The CDR3 is CASSLRGQGAYQPQHF. CDR3 nucleotides: TGTGCCAGCAGTTTGCGGGGACAGGGGGCTTACCAGCCCCAGCATTTT. The chain couples TRBV28 to TRBJ1-5, with 12 bases lining up with TRBD1. Trimming took 3 bases from V and 7 from J; bases not matched to a gene: 7. This CDR3 is 16 amino acids long. Germline values: CDR1 MDHEN, CDR2 SYDVKM.

The chain recombines TRBV2 with TRBJ2-1; TRBD2 matches at 12 bases. Germline CDR1 reads SNHLY; CDR2 reads FYNNEI. With 6 bases clipped from V and 4 bases from J, the junction kept 1 base outside the gene matches. The CDR3 loop spans 14 amino acids. CDR3 coding DNA: TGTGCCAGCAGGCTAGCGGGAGGGTACAATGAGCAGTTCTTC. Its protein product is CASRLAGGYNEQFF. The full variable domain, with the rest looked up from reference TRBV2 and TRBJ2-1, is EPEVTQTPSHQVTQMGQEVILRCVPISNHLYFYWYRQILGQKVEFLVSFYNNEISEKSEIFDDQFSVERPDGSNFTLKIRSTKLEDSAMYFCASRLAGGYNEQFFGPGTRLTVL.

The chain employs TRBV2 and TRBJ2-3, with 7 bases aligning to TRBD1. CDR1 is SNHLY and CDR2 is FYNNEI in the germline V gene. Trimming removed 10 bases from V and 5 bases from J; junction bases left unmatched: 3. The length of the CDR3 is 11 residues. This CDR3 reads CAKGQEDTQYF. In DNA form, the CDR3 reads TGTGCCAAAGGACAGGAAGATACGCAGTATTTT. The full variable domain, its missing parts supplied by reference TRBV2 and TRBJ2-3, is EPEVTQTPSHQVTQMGQEVILRCVPISNHLYFYWYRQILGQKVEFLVSFYNNEISEKSEIFDDQFSVERPDGSNFTLKIRSTKLEDSAMYFCAKGQEDTQYFGPGTRLTVL.

The chain joins TRBV7-2 to TRBJ1-5, with D maybe TRBD1 (5 bases). Germline V gives CDR1 SGHTA, CDR2 FQGNSA. V was trimmed by 2 bases and J by 2 bases, leaving 10 bases between them. The CDR3 totals 15 residues. The CDR3, as DNA: TGTGCCAGCAGCTTATCCAGGGATGGCAATCAGCCCCAGCATTTT. Protein product: CASSLSRDGNQPQHF.

The chain employs TRBV7-7 and TRBJ2-2; D is uncertain. Germline V gives CDR1 SSHAT, CDR2 FNYEAQ (reference sequence). CDR3 length: 15 amino acids. The V end was cut by 5 bases, the J end by 0 bases, with 10 bases between. CDR3 sequence reads: CASSPGIANTGELFF. DNA of the CDR3: TGTGCCAGCAGCCCAGGAATAGCGAACACCGGGGAGCTGTTTTTT.

V and J are TRBV5-1 and TRBJ1-1; unclear D gene. Trimming took off 4 bases at V and 6 bases at J, with 7 bases between the two ends. The germline CDR1 and CDR2 sequences are SGHRS and YFSETQ. The CDR3 is 11 residues long. CDR3 loop: CASSGGPEAFF. The CDR3 DNA sequence: TGCGCCAGCAGCGGCGGGCCTGAAGCTTTCTTT.

The chain carries TRBV5-8 and TRBJ1-2; 9 bases match TRBD1. V shed 3 bases and J 0 bases; nucleotides not matched to a gene: 6. Germline CDR1 SGHTS, CDR2 YDEGEE. The CDR3 totals 16 residues. The CDR3 reads CASSYRDRAANYGYTF. The CDR3, as DNA: TGTGCCAGCAGCTACCGGGACAGGGCAGCTAACTATGGCTACACCTTC. Together with reference TRBV5-8 and TRBJ1-2, the CDR3 gives the full variable domain: EAGVTQSPTHLIKTRGQQATLRCSPISGHTSVYWYQQALGLGLQFLLWYDEGEERNRGNFPPRFSGRQFPNYSSELNVNALELEDSALYLCASSYRDRAANYGYTFGSGTRLTVV.

V is TRBV28 and J is TRBJ2-1, with unresolved D. The germline V and J ends were trimmed by 3 bases and 6 bases, with 12 bases remaining between them. CDR3 length: 14 residues. The germline gives CDR1 MDHEN, CDR2 SYDVKM. This CDR3 reads CASSFITAGNEQFF. In DNA form, the CDR3 reads TGTGCCAGCAGTTTTATTACAGCTGGCAATGAGCAGTTCTTC. Full variable domain (remainder filled in from reference TRBV28 and TRBJ2-1): DVKVTQSSRYLVKRTGEKVFLECVQDMDHENMFWYRQDPGLGLRLIYFSYDVKMKEKGDIPEGYSVSREKKERFSLILESASTNQTSMYLCASSFITAGNEQFFGPGTRLTVL.

This clone was seen only once. The gene calls are TRBV11-2 and TRBJ2-3; TRBD1 aligns across 8 bases. The CDR3 totals 17 residues. The junction had 10 bases not matched to a gene; V was cut back by 3 bases and J by 2 bases. Germline V gene data show CDR1 as SGHAT and CDR2 as FQNNGV. CDR3 residues: CASSFGTGSTITDTQYF. CDR3 bases: TGTGCCAGCAGCTTCGGGACAGGTTCCACAATCACAGATACGCAGTATTTT. The entire variable domain, with the rest obtained from reference TRBV11-2 and TRBJ2-3, is as follows: EAGVAQSPRYKIIEKRQSVAFWCNPISGHATLYWYQQILGQGPKLLIQFQNNGVVDDSQLPKDRFSAERLKGVDSTLKIQPAKLEDSAVYLCASSFGTGSTITDTQYFGPGTRLTVL.

J is TRBJ1-3 and V is TRBV5-1, with a possible D match to TRBD1 (5 bases). Germline assignment: CDR1 SGHRS and CDR2 YFSETQ. V was cut by 4 bases and J by 0 bases, with 17 bases left in between. This CDR3 contains 17 residues. The chain's CDR3 is CASSHGTGGFSGNTIYF. The DNA for the CDR3 is TGCGCCAGCAGCCACGGGACTGGAGGCTTCTCTGGAAACACCATATATTTT.

This clone was counted a few times. The chain links TRBV6-6 to TRBJ2-7, with D perhaps TRBD2 (6 bases). Germline CDR1 reads MNHNY; CDR2 reads SVGAGI (reference sequence). V lost 4 bases and J lost 0, with 10 bases in between. CDR3 length: 14 residues. CDR3 DNA sequence: TGTGCCAGCAGTTCCCTGGGGGGCTCCTACGAGCAGTACTTC. Translation: CASSSLGGSYEQYF.